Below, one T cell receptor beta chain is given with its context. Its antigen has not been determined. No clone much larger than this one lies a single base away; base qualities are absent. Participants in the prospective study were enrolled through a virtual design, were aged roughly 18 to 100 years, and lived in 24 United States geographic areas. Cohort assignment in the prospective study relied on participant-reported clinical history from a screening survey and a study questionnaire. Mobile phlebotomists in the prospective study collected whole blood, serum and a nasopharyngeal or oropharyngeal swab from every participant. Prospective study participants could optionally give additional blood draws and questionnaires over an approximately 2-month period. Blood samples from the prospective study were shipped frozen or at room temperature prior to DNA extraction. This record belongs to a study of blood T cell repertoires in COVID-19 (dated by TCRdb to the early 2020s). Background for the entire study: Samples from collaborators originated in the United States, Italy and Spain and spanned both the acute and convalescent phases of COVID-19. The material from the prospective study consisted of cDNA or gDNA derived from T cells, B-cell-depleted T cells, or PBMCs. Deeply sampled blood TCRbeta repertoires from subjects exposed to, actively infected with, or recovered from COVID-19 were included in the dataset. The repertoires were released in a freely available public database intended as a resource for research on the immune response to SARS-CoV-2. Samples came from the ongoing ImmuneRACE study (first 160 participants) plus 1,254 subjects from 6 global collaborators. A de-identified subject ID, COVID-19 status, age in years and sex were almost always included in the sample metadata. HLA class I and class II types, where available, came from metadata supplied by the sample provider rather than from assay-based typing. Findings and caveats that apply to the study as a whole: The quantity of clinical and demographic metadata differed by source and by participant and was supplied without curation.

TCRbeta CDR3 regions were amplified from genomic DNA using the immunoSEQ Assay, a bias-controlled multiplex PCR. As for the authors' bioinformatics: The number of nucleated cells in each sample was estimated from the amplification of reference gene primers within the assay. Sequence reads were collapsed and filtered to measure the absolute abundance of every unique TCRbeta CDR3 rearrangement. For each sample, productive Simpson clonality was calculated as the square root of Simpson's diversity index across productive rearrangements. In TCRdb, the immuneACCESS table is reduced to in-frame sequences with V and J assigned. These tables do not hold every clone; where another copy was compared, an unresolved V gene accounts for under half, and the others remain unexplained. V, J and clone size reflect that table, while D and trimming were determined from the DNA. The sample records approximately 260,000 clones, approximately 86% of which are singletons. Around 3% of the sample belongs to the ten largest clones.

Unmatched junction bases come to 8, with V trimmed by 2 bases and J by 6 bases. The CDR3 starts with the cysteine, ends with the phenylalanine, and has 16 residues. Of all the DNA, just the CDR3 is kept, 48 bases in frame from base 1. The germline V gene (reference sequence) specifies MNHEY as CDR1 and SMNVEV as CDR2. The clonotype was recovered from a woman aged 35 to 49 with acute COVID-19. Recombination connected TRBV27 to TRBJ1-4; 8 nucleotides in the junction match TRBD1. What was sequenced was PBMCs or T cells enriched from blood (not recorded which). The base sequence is TGTGCCAGCAGTTTAAGGGCGGACAGGGTTTATGAAAAACTGTTTTTT. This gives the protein CASSLRADRVYEKLFF.